The subject of this entry is one T cell receptor (beta chain). Its antigen is unidentified. The CDR3 consists of 16 residues. The junction had 2 bases not matched to a gene; V was cut back by 0 bases and J by 1 base. Germline CDR1 is SGHVS and CDR2 is FNYEAQ. CD45RO-negative, CCR7-positively selected cells formed the naive CD8 fraction, excluding terminally differentiated effector memory CD45RA+ cells. Every contributor of samples was a Caucasian grown-up residing in Nashville, Tennessee. The sample originates from a study of shared clonotypes between healthy human individuals. Study-level information: A couple of women and a few men aged 18 to 49 served as donors.

General observations from the study: Naive subsets typically showed greater estimated richness than memory subsets.

The table came from immunoSEQ multiplex PCR; TCRdb's copy has only in-frame clones and leaves some out. Of about 2.2 million clones listed, just over 90% are singletons. The genes are TRBV7-6 and TRBJ2-4, with 8 nucleotides matching TRBD2. Specimen: naive CD8+ T cells from PBMCs. The TCR comes from a man aged 18-30 years in good health. Some clones in this sample may be carry-over from other donors' samples. The CDR3 bases are TGTGCCAGCAGCTTAGCTTCGGGAGGGGCCAAAAACATTCAGTACTTC. Translation: CASSLASGGAKNIQYF.